These 23 T cell receptor beta chains share one sample of origin, sequenced in a study of blood T cell repertoires in COVID-19 (dated by TCRdb to 2020 to 2021). Libraries were made using the immunoSEQ multiplex PCR assay. Drawn from immuneACCESS, this table holds only the in-frame rearrangements with V and J called that TCRdb kept. Clones are partly lost; checked studies trace under half to an unresolved V gene and leave the rest unexplained. The sample contains under 300,000 clones, roughly four fifths of them found a single time. The ten most abundant clones make up approximately 3.5% of the sample. Sample: peripheral blood. Receptor source: a woman aged 18-29 years with acute or convalescent COVID-19.

This rearrangement joins TRBV28 to TRBJ2-1, with 11 bases that match TRBD2. Trimming removed 6 bases from V and 10 bases from J; junction bases left unmatched: 5. CDR3 size: 13 residues. Germline CDR1 MDHEN, CDR2 SYDVKM. The CDR3 protein is CASSRGTSGEQFF. CDR3 nucleotides: TGTGCCAGCAGCCGGGGGACTAGCGGAGAGCAGTTCTTC.

This rearrangement joins TRBV15 to TRBJ1-6; 9 nucleotides line up with TRBD1. Trimming removed 6 bases from V and 6 bases from J; junction bases left unmatched: 3. The CDR3 is 14 amino acids. Looked up from germline, CDR1 is LNHNV and CDR2 is YYDKDF (reference sequence). CDR3 in amino acids: CATSLGQGNSPLHF. The CDR3 DNA reads TGTGCCACCAGTCTGGGACAGGGTAATTCACCCCTCCACTTT.

This clone was observed a single time. The chain employs TRBV27 and TRBJ2-7, with 8 bases fitting TRBD2. Germline V gives CDR1 MNHEY, CDR2 SMNVEV (reference sequence). This CDR3 is 14 amino acids long. The ends lost 6 bases at V and 4 bases at J; junction bases unmatched: 8. CDR3 residues: CASSQSGSHYEQYF. The CDR3 coding sequence is TGTGCCAGCAGCCAAAGCGGGAGTCATTACGAGCAGTACTTC.

The sample holds a few counts of this clone. The V and J genes are TRBV19 and TRBJ2-1; 9 bases agree with TRBD2. Trimming cost V 6 bases and J 0 bases; bases outside gene matches: 3. CDR3 length equals 15 residues. Germline loops: CDR1 LNHDA, CDR2 SQIVND (reference sequence). CDR3 in amino acids: CASSTSGLSYNEQFF. DNA of the CDR3: TGTGCCAGTAGCACTAGCGGGCTCTCCTACAATGAGCAGTTCTTC. Complete variable domain (other parts from reference TRBV19 and TRBJ2-1): DGGITQSPKYLFRKEGQNVTLSCEQNLNHDAMYWYRQDPGQGLRLIYYSQIVNDFQKGDIAEGYSVSREKKESFPLTVTSAQKNPTAFYLCASSTSGLSYNEQFFGPGTRLTVL.

This chain links TRBV5-1 with TRBJ2-1; TRBD2 might be the D (5 bases). The germline gives CDR1 SGHRS, CDR2 YFSETQ. The V end lost 4 bases, the J end lost 1 base, and 15 bases lay between the germline ends. The CDR3 extends over 16 amino acids. The CDR3 loop is CASSPGSFGSYNEQFF. CDR3 DNA: TGCGCCAGCAGCCCGGGGTCGTTTGGGTCCTACAATGAGCAGTTCTTC.

This clone was observed once. The chain employs TRBV6-5 and TRBJ2-4; possible D gene TRBD1, 7 bases. Trimming removed 6 bases at V and 6 bases at J, with 12 bases between. Per the germline V gene, CDR1 is MNHEY and CDR2 is SVGAGI. The CDR3 has 13 amino acids. CDR3 DNA sequence: TGTGCCAGCAGAGCCCAGGGGGGAAACATTCAGTACTTC. Translated, it gives CASRAQGGNIQYF.

The V and J genes are TRBV18 and TRBJ1-1; possible D gene TRBD1, 5 bases. Trimming shortened V by 1 base and J by 1 base, and 7 bases separated the two germline ends. The CDR3 is 14 amino acids. Germline CDR1 reads KGHSH; CDR2 reads LQKENI. The CDR3 coding sequence is TGTGCCAGCTCACCACAGGGGTGGAACACTGAAGCTTTCTTT. Translating it yields CASSPQGWNTEAFF.

The chain uses TRBV7-8 and TRBJ1-2; D is uncertain. CDR1 and CDR2 from the germline V gene are SGHVS and FQNEAQ. The CDR3 has 14 residues. Trimming cost V 5 bases and J 5 bases, with 15 bases left between them. The CDR3 is CASSEYEERYGYTF. The CDR3 nucleotides are TGTGCCAGCAGCGAATACGAGGAGAGGTATGGCTACACCTTC.

The chain links TRBV3-1 (or the pseudogene TRBV3-2) to TRBJ2-5; D may be TRBD1 (6 bases). Germline CDR1 reads LGHDT; CDR2 reads YNNKEL (reference sequence). The CDR3 spans 16 residues. Between the trimmed V and J ends, which lost 4 bases and 4 bases, there was a span of 19 bases. The CDR3: CASSRSGTHKGETQYF. CDR3 bases: TGTGCCAGCAGCCGATCCGGGACACATAAGGGAGAGACCCAGTACTTC.

This chain joins TRBV5-1 and TRBJ1-2; maybe TRBD1 (6 bases). This CDR3 region has 14 residues. Germline V gives CDR1 SGHRS, CDR2 YFSETQ. The V and J ends lost 1 base and 7 bases respectively, with 14 bases between them. CDR3 in DNA: TGCGCCAGCAGCTTGCAGGGGATTTCGGGTGGCTACACCTTC. It codes for CASSLQGISGGYTF.

The chain has TRBV9 and TRBJ2-1; 7 nucleotides match TRBD2. Germline CDR1 is SGDLS and CDR2 is YYNGEE. The CDR3 contains 15 residues. Trimming cost V 0 bases and J 2 bases; bases outside gene matches: 2. This chain's CDR3 is CASSVASGTYNEQFF. In nucleotides, the CDR3 is TGTGCCAGCAGCGTAGCCAGCGGGACCTACAATGAGCAGTTCTTC.

The chain joins TRBV9 to TRBJ2-2, with TRBD1 matching 10 bases. V shed 3 bases, J shed 7 bases, and the junction held 6 bases outside the gene matches. There are 15 residues in the CDR3. Looked up from germline, CDR1 is SGDLS and CDR2 is YYNGEE. The CDR3 bases are TGTGCCAGCAGCGGCTGGACAGGGGGGGTCGGGGAGCTGTTTTTT. Translated, it gives CASSGWTGGVGELFF. Based on the CDR3 plus reference TRBV9 and TRBJ2-2, the full variable domain is DSGVTQTPKHLITATGQRVTLRCSPRSGDLSVYWYQQSLDQGLQFLIQYYNGEERAKGNILERFSAQQFPDLHSELNLSSLELGDSALYFCASSGWTGGVGELFFGEGSRLTVL.

The V and J genes are TRBV5-4 and TRBJ1-1; D is possibly TRBD1 (5 bases). The V end lost 0 bases, the J end lost 3 bases, and 12 bases lay between the germline ends. Germline assignment: CDR1 SGHNT and CDR2 YYREEE (reference sequence). The CDR3 length is 15 residues. The CDR3 loop reads CASSLAEGEDTEAFF. CDR3 coding DNA: TGTGCCAGCAGCTTGGCCGAAGGGGAAGACACTGAAGCTTTCTTT.

This sequence joins TRBV3-1 (or the pseudogene TRBV3-2) and TRBJ2-7, with D possibly being TRBD2 (6 bases). The CDR3 covers 17 residues. Germline V gene sequence: CDR1 LGHDT, CDR2 YNNKEL (reference sequence). Trimming cost V 1 base and J 3 bases, with 19 bases left between them. The CDR3 spells CASSQVVGGPKVYEQYF. The CDR3 nucleotides are TGTGCCAGCAGCCAAGTCGTGGGGGGACCGAAGGTCTACGAGCAGTACTTC.

With regard to this clone: Compared with germline, one end of the junction differs, possibly owing to a read error. The chain links TRBV7-7 to TRBJ2-1; 9 bases map to TRBD1. The CDR3 contains 13 residues. The germline gives CDR1 SSHAT, CDR2 FNYEAQ (reference sequence). In DNA form, the CDR3 reads TGTGCTAGCAGCCCAGGACAGGGGAATGAGCAGTTCTTC. As protein: CASSPGQGNEQFF. Full variable domain (rest looked up from reference TRBV7-7 and TRBJ2-1): GAGVSQSPRYKVTKRGQDVTLRCDPISSHATLYWYQQALGQGPEFLTYFNYEAQPDKSGLPSDRFSAERPEGSISTLTIQRTEQRDSAMYRCASSPGQGNEQFFGPGTRLTVL.

V is TRBV7-3 and J is TRBJ2-3, with TRBD2 matching 7 bases. The CDR3 is made up of 16 amino acids. Looked up from germline, CDR1 is SGHTA and CDR2 is FQGTGA. The ends lost 5 bases at V and 4 bases at J; junction bases unmatched: 12. CDR3 sequence: CASSPQGGSYADTQYF. DNA for the CDR3: TGTGCCAGCAGCCCCCAAGGCGGGAGCTACGCAGATACGCAGTATTTT.

The chain links TRBV27 to TRBJ2-1, with TRBD2 matching 12 bases. V gave up 3 bases and J gave up 4 bases; unmatched junction bases: 10. From germline, CDR1 is MNHEY and CDR2 SMNVEV (reference sequence). This CDR3 has 18 residues. The DNA for the CDR3 is TGTGCCAGCAGTTTCAATGATGGGACTAGCGGGTCGTACAATGAGCAGTTCTTC. Protein sequence: CASSFNDGTSGSYNEQFF.

The CDR3 DNA is TGTGCCAGCAGCCAACAGGGCGGTTCCTACAATGAGCAGTTCTTC. Its translation: CASSQQGGSYNEQFF. The rearrangement links TRBV11-3 to TRBJ2-1; tentative D call: TRBD1 (6 bases). This CDR3 has 15 residues. The V gene lost 5 bases and the J gene lost 1 base, with 12 bases spanning the gap. The V gene's germline CDR1 is SGHNT and CDR2 YENEEA.

V usage is TRBV11-1 and J usage is TRBJ1-2; D is ambiguous. The CDR3 has 13 residues. Germline V gives CDR1 SGHAT, CDR2 FQDESV (reference sequence). V lost 2 bases, J lost 8 bases, and 12 bases lay in between. CDR3 DNA sequence: TGTGCCAGCAGCTTAAACAAACAGTACGGCTACACCTTC. Its translation: CASSLNKQYGYTF.

This chain links TRBV5-5 with TRBJ2-1; D is possibly TRBD2 (5 bases). The CDR3 consists of 16 residues. Germline V gene data show CDR1 as SGHKS and CDR2 as YYEKEE (reference sequence). Between the trimmed V and J ends, which lost 0 bases and 0 bases, there was a span of 10 bases. CDR3 loop: CASSLVTGFSYNEQFF. Here the CDR3 DNA reads TGTGCCAGCAGCTTGGTGACGGGGTTCTCCTACAATGAGCAGTTCTTC.

This clone was counted only a few times. The rearrangement joins TRBV6-2 or TRBV6-3 to TRBJ2-1; tentative D call: TRBD2 (5 bases). The V gene lost 2 bases and the J gene lost 6 bases, with 14 bases spanning the gap. The CDR3 consists of 15 residues. The germline V gene encodes CDR1 MNHEY and CDR2 SVGEGT. This chain's CDR3 is CASSYLPTRSNEQFF. The CDR3 region has the DNA TGTGCCAGCAGTTACCTTCCCACTAGGTCCAATGAGCAGTTCTTC.

V and J are TRBV21-1 and TRBJ2-3; the table calls TRBD2, which could not be checked here. TRBV21-1 is marked as a pseudogene. CDR3 size: 18 residues. The CDR3 DNA reads TGTGCCAGCAGCAAAGCCCACCGGGGGGAGAGGAGCACAGATACGCAGTATTTT. This gives the protein CASSKAHRGERSTDTQYF.

This chain links TRBV6-1 with TRBJ2-2, with 9 bases identical to TRBD2. Germline CDR1 and CDR2: MNHNS and SASEGT. V lost 1 base and J lost 6; bases outside the gene matches: 6. The CDR3 covers 16 residues. The CDR3 is CASSEEGGRAPGELFF. CDR3 DNA sequence: TGTGCCAGCAGTGAAGAGGGCGGGAGGGCCCCCGGGGAGCTGTTTTTT.